This is a list of T cell receptor beta chains from one sample in a study of PD-L1 blockade in urothelial cancer. Only in-frame clones appear in the TCRdb table, and some are missing; sequencing was by immunoSEQ multiplex PCR. The repertoire has roughly 51,000 clones, 75% to 85% of them found once; the top ten carry 8.5% to 12%. The sequences come from PBMCs, collected around atezolizumab (anti-PD-L1) treatment. These receptor sequences come from a man between 65 and 80 years old with urothelial cancer. Both conserved end residues are part of each CDR3. D genes are given only for firm matches. Clone size appears in some rows only: once, few, many, or a class for an expanded clone.

TRBV6-1,-,TRBJ2-7,TRBD1,TGTGCCGTCAGGGGGTTTCGCGACCACTACGAGCAGTACTTC,CAVRGFRDHYEQYF
TRBV6-1,-,TRBJ2-3,TRBD2,TGTGCCAGCCAGCTAGCGGGAGGGTATACGCAGTATTTT,CASQLAGGYTQYF
TRBV25-1,-,TRBJ2-1,TRBD2,TGTGCCAGCAGTGGGCTAGCGGACGCCTACAATGAGCAGTTCTTC,CASSGLADAYNEQFF
TRBV5-1,-,TRBJ1-3,-,TGCGCCAGCAGCTTGGCTGGGCTCCGACGGGGAAACACCATATATTTT,CASSLAGLRRGNTIYF
TRBV28,few,TRBJ1-2,TRBD1,TGTGCCAGCAGAGAGACTTGGGACAGGAACTATGGCTACACCTTC,CASRETWDRNYGYTF
TRBV19,-,TRBJ2-2,-,TGTGCCAGTATAGACAGAAAGAACACCGGGGAGCTGTTTTTT,CASIDRKNTGELFF
TRBV19,-,TRBJ2-1,TRBD2,TGTGCCAGTAGTATTCGTAGTGGGCGAGGACTAGCGGGAGGGACCTACAATGAGCAGTTCTTC,CASSIRSGRGLAGGTYNEQFF
TRBV7-2,-,TRBJ2-1,-,TGTGCCAGCAGCCCACAAGCCTGGAGGGACGCTTACAATGAGCAGTTCTTC,CASSPQAWRDAYNEQFF
TRBV10-3,-,TRBJ1-1,-,TGTGCCATCACAGAGACAGCCGGAGACACTGAAGCTTTCTTT,CAITETAGDTEAFF
TRBV19,once,TRBJ1-4,-,TGTGCCAGTACCCCAAACAGCCCGCGGGGTGAAAAACTGTTTTTT,CASTPNSPRGEKLFF
TRBV19,-,TRBJ1-2,TRBD1,TGTGCCACGCAGGGGGAACCAAACTATGGCTACACCTTC,CATQGEPNYGYTF
TRBV28,-,TRBJ2-6,-,TGTGCCAGCAGTCCGGCTGGGGCCAACGTCCTGACTTTC,CASSPAGANVLTF
TRBV2,-,TRBJ2-7,-,TGTGCCAGCAGTGAAGCCCAGGGTTTCTACGAGCAGTACTTC,CASSEAQGFYEQYF
TRBV7-2,-,TRBJ2-1,-,TGTGCCAGCAGCTATTTACCCACAGGGCAATTCTACAATGAGCAGTTCTTC,CASSYLPTGQFYNEQFF
TRBV2,-,TRBJ2-1,-,TGTGCCAGCAGTAGCTTTGGTGAGCAGTTCTTC,CASSSFGEQFF
TRBV6-4,many,TRBJ2-2,TRBD2,TGTGCCAGCAAAATAGCGGGAGAGACCGGGGAGCTGTTTTTT,CASKIAGETGELFF
TRBV5-8,-,TRBJ2-3,TRBD2,TGTGCCAGCAGCTTCAGAGCGGGAGGGGGAGATACGCAGTATTTT,CASSFRAGGGDTQYF
TRBV1,once,TRBJ2-7,-,TGCACCAGCAGTAGTACCTCCTACGAGCAGTACTTC,CTSSSTSYEQYF
TRBV28,few,TRBJ1-1,-,TGTGCCAGCAGTCTCGGGTGGAGGGGCACTGAAGCTTTCTTT,CASSLGWRGTEAFF
TRBV10-2,-,TRBJ2-5,TRBD1,TGCGCCAGCAGCATTCCGGACAGGGATCTCCAAGAGACCCAGTACTTC,CASSIPDRDLQETQYF
TRBV11-2,once,TRBJ2-5,-,TGTGCCAGCAGCCTCGGCGAGGTCCCAGAGACCCAGTACTTC,CASSLGEVPETQYF
TRBV5-1,once,TRBJ1-2,TRBD1,TGCGCCAGTATGGGGGACAGGGATACCGACTATGGCTACACCTTC,CASMGDRDTDYGYTF
TRBV5-1,-,TRBJ2-7,TRBD2,TGCGCCAGCAGCTCCGGGACTAGCGGGAGCTACGAGCAGTACTTC,CASSSGTSGSYEQYF
TRBV19,-,TRBJ2-1,-,TGTGCCAGTAGTCCTATCTCCTACAATGAGCAGTTCTTC,CASSPISYNEQFF
TRBV19,-,TRBJ1-1,-,TGTGCCAGTAGTATCAGGGCCGCTGAAGCTTTCTTT,CASSIRAAEAFF
TRBV5-5,-,TRBJ2-5,TRBD1,TGTGCCAGCAGCCCCCAGGGGGCAGTTCAAGAGACCCAGTACTTC,CASSPQGAVQETQYF
TRBV10-1,-,TRBJ2-3,-,TGCGCCAGCAGTGAGCGGCTACGGGAGAGCACAGATACGCAGTATTTT,CASSERLRESTDTQYF
TRBV6-1,-,TRBJ2-7,TRBD2,TGTGCCAGCAGTGATAGCCGGAACATCCTAGCGGGAGAGGAGCAGTACTTC,CASSDSRNILAGEEQYF
TRBV11-2,-,TRBJ2-3,-,TGTGCCAGCAGCTTAGGTTTGGGAGGTGGGGCAGATACGCAGTATTTT,CASSLGLGGGADTQYF
TRBV10-2,-,TRBJ2-3,TRBD2,TGCGCCAGCAGTGCAGCGGGAGCGGGGGCAGATACGCAGTATTTT,CASSAAGAGADTQYF
TRBV7-9,-,TRBJ2-7,-,TGTGCCAGCAGCTATGAGGGGGGGAGCTACTACGAGCAGTACTTC,CASSYEGGSYYEQYF
TRBV30,-,TRBJ2-7,-,TGTGCCTGGAGTGTACCCGGGTTCTACGAGCAGTACTTC,CAWSVPGFYEQYF
TRBV7-6,-,TRBJ2-1,-,TGTGCCAGCAGCTTAGGGCATCGAAGCGCCGATGAGCAGTTCTTC,CASSLGHRSADEQFF
TRBV28,-,TRBJ1-3,-,TGTGCCAGCAGGGATGCCAGGGTCTCTGGAAACACCATATATTTT,CASRDARVSGNTIYF
TRBV30,-,TRBJ2-7,-,TGTGCCTGGAGCGCTAAACGGGATCCCTACGAGCAGTACTTC,CAWSAKRDPYEQYF